The text below deals with one T cell receptor (beta chain). Its specificity is not known. The cohort's ophthalmopathy patients, a group with duration under 3 months, had a Clinical Activity Score of at least 3 and a NOSPECS grade of at least 4. Lactation, pregnancy, other autoimmune disease or uncontrolled infection led to exclusion of patients. Thyroid ultrasound and orbital computed tomography, with clinical symptoms and serum thyroxine and TRAb, informed diagnoses. TCR beta CDR3 sequences were amplified from RNA transcripts. First-round RT-PCR of the TCR CDR3 relied on the HTBI primer set. TCRdb ran MiXCR on the multiplex PCR reads and lists one entry per CDR3 protein. The data contain 250,000 to 350,000 distinct CDR3 sequences, 15% to 20% of them seen just once; the ten biggest clones take up approximately 57%. The data were obtained in a study of T cells in Graves' hyperthyroidism and ophthalmopathy. Findings of the study overall: Within blood appeared most thyroid clonotypes that had expanded above 0.001.

Germline CDR1 and CDR2: SNHLY and FYNNEI. V was trimmed by 5 bases and J by 1 base, leaving 14 bases between them. The CDR3 contains 15 residues. V and J are TRBV2 and TRBJ2-5; D uncertain. This receptor was taken from an older woman with Graves' ophthalmopathy. Sequencing was carried out using blood. CDR3 in DNA: TGTGCCAGCAGTTCCAACGGTGTGGTCCAAGAGACCCAGTACTTC. Protein sequence: CASSSNGVVQETQYF.